This T cell receptor beta chain was sequenced in a study of monozygotic twins with cystic fibrosis. Study as a whole: Roughly 3.2 micrograms of fragmented DNA underwent around 14 PCR cycles for library preparation.

Study-level findings and limits: Age, concordance and disease severity did not associate with shared CDR3 numbers.

Germline V CDR1 and CDR2: LNHDA, SQIVND (reference sequence). This CDR3 region has 18 residues. Germline trimming cut 7 bases from V and 7 bases from J; bases unmatched to any gene: 20. Regarding this clone: The target antigen is unknown.

Libraries were prepared by immunoSEQ multiplex PCR; TCRdb keeps only in-frame clonotypes and omits some of them. The sample lists fewer than 20,000 clones, about 89% occurring once. The sequenced material came from blood. The chain carries TRBV19 and TRBJ1-2, with TRBD1 matching 11 bases. The TCR was taken from a girl aged 2 to 10 with cystic fibrosis. For the CDR3, the DNA is TGTGCCAGTAACCTCCTAAAAGGACAGGGGGCATCTCCCGGTGGCTACACCTTC. It specifies CASNLLKGQGASPGGYTF.